This section outlines one T cell receptor (beta chain) sequence together with its context. Its antigen is unknown. One base away lies a much larger clone, so this may be a sequencing read error. This CDR3 has 17 amino acids. Unmatched junction bases numbered 16, after V lost 0 bases and J lost 9 bases. CDR1 and CDR2 (germline): MGHRA, YSYEKL. Breast cancer patients provided tissue from their axillary draining lymph nodes. These data originate in a study of breast tumors, draining lymph nodes, adjacent tissues. MiXCR was run by TCRdb on the multiplex PCR reads, yielding one entry per CDR3 protein. The sample holds approximately 120,000 distinct CDR3 sequences; over 20% are singletons and the top ten take 2% to 2.5%. Whole-study results and caveats: Data only fit, rather than demonstrated, lymph node origin of most tumor T cells.

The sequenced sample consisted of axillary lymph node tissue. The sequence came from a female donor with breast cancer. Some clones in this sample may be carry-over from other donors' samples. The genes are TRBV4-1 and TRBJ2-5; 7 bases fit TRBD2. The CDR3 region is CASSQDRIAGLSEAQYF. DNA for the CDR3: TGCGCCAGCAGCCAAGATCGGATAGCGGGTTTATCGGAGGCCCAGTACTTC.